This note documents a single T cell receptor beta chain sequence. Antigen unknown. Only in-frame clones appear in the TCRdb table, and some are missing; sequencing was by immunoSEQ multiplex PCR. The table has some 250,000 clones, 94% seen once. This entry belongs to a study of T cell responses to AZD1222 COVID-19 vaccine. General study findings and limits: Most donors were white British and more were female, and clonal diversity was possibly underestimated.

The CDR3 has 15 residues. V lost 0 bases to trimming and J lost 4 bases, with 12 bases between them. Germline V gene sequence: CDR1 WSHSY, CDR2 SAAADI. The chain links TRBV10-2 to TRBJ2-5, with D perhaps assigned TRBD1 or TRBD2 (5 bases each). This receptor was obtained from an adult who received the AZD1222 COVID-19 vaccine. Sequencing used peripheral blood, obtained 28 days after the second AZD1222 dose. The CDR3 reads CASSESRLGGETQYF. The CDR3 region has the DNA TGCGCCAGCAGTGAGTCGAGGCTTGGGGGAGAGACCCAGTACTTC.